This T cell receptor (beta chain) appears in the sequencing data of a study of T-cell reconstitution after alpha-beta-depleted transplantation in children. General study findings and limits: There were reportedly several hundred expanded graft clones from which alpha-beta T cells came about two months after transplant.

This CDR3 contains 15 residues. V gave up 6 bases and J gave up 7 bases, with 19 bases separating them. Germline V CDR1 and CDR2: MNHNS, SASEGT. This clonotype has a count of ten or more. Its cognate antigen is unknown. Preparation of the TCRbeta library was carried out with unique molecular identifiers. TCRdb used MiXCR to reprocess the PCR reads, holding one entry per CDR3 protein. Found here are about 210,000 distinct CDR3 sequences, roughly 18% of them singletons; the top ten hold around 45%. The chain combines TRBV6-1 with TRBJ2-1; D is perhaps TRBD2 (5 bases). The input for sequencing was PBMCs, mostly from graft donor cells, taken 360 days after TCRalphabeta/CD19-depleted stem cell transplant. The receptor was isolated from a male patient between 2 and 15 years old who had a stem cell transplant for acute lymphoblastic leukemia, so the T cells may come from the graft donor. The CDR3 sequence is CASSLGLHPSNEQFF. The CDR3 nucleotides read TGTGCCAGCAGCCTCGGACTGCATCCTTCAAATGAGCAGTTCTTC.